This TCR beta chain originates from a study of T cells in Graves' hyperthyroidism and ophthalmopathy. Findings of the study overall: Most thyroid clonotypes that were expanded above 0.001 also turned up in blood.

CDR1 MNHEY and CDR2 SMNVEV come from the germline V gene (reference sequence). V was pared by 8 bases and J by 7 bases, with 15 bases between. This CDR3 comprises 13 residues. Clinical Activity Scores of at least 3, NOSPECS grades of at least 4 and durations under 3 months characterized ophthalmopathy patients. Uncontrolled infection, other autoimmune disease, pregnancy or lactation led to exclusion. Orbital computed tomography, thyroid ultrasound, serum thyroxine and TRAb, and clinical symptoms together informed the diagnoses. Remarks on this clonotype: Its matching antigen is unknown. Just one base apart from a much larger clone, this may be a read error.

RNA transcripts provided the source from which TCR beta CDR3 regions were amplified. Primed by the HTBI set, a first-round RT-PCR was run on the TCR CDR3. TCRdb used MiXCR to reprocess the multiplex PCR reads, holding one entry per CDR3 protein. The sample carries 640,000 or so distinct CDR3 sequences, approximately 15% recorded once. The chain combines TRBV27 with TRBJ1-5; no firm D call. The clonotype comes from a woman aged 18-30 years with Graves' ophthalmopathy. Sequencing was carried out using blood. The CDR3, as DNA: TGTGCCAGCGGTTGGCGTGGGAGGCAGCCCCAGCATTTT. Translating it yields CASGWRGRQPQHF.